Below are 26 T cell receptor beta chains sequenced from a single sample in a study of control samples from healthy donors and cancer patients. Profiled with immunoSEQ multiplex PCR; TCRdb holds only in-frame clones, not every one. Of under 450,000 clones listed, roughly 90% are singletons. Sequencing was done on a sample of PBMCs. The source is a man between 40 and 49 years old with head and neck cancer.

This sequence joins TRBV28 and TRBJ1-2; no firm D call. CDR3 length: 15 residues. Germline values: CDR1 MDHEN, CDR2 SYDVKM. V shed 3 bases and J shed 8 bases, with 19 bases lying between them. The CDR3 DNA is TGTGCCAGCAGTTTGAACAGTATACCCTCTACGGGCTACACCTTC. It is translated as CASSLNSIPSTGYTF.

The rearrangement joins TRBV15 to TRBJ2-2; unclear D gene. This CDR3 comprises 14 residues. The V gene's germline CDR1 is LNHNV and CDR2 YYDKDF (reference sequence). CDR3 nucleotide sequence: TGTGCAACCGAGGCAAACGCGAACACCGGGGAGCTGTTTTTT. Amino acid sequence: CATEANANTGELFF.

V usage is TRBV4-1 and J usage is TRBJ2-1; no clear D gene. Germline values: CDR1 MGHRA, CDR2 YSYEKL. V dropped 1 base and J dropped 3 bases, with 16 bases sitting between them. There are 17 residues in the CDR3. The CDR3 sequence: CASSQGPGPPLYNEQFF. In nucleotides, the CDR3 is TGCGCCAGCAGCCAAGGGCCAGGACCGCCGCTCTACAATGAGCAGTTCTTC.

The rearrangement joins TRBV7-2 to TRBJ2-5; 11 nucleotides agree with TRBD1. The germline V gene has CDR1 SGHTA and CDR2 FQGNSA. The CDR3 extends over 16 amino acids. V dropped 7 bases and J dropped 5; count of bases not matched to a gene: 12. CDR3: CASKNRDRGGYETQYF. CDR3 DNA sequence: TGTGCCAGCAAAAACCGGGACAGGGGGGGATACGAGACCCAGTACTTC.

V usage is TRBV11-2 and J usage is TRBJ1-3; the D is unclear. V was clipped by 1 base and J by 3 bases, with 7 bases between them. This CDR3 is built from 14 residues. Germline lookup yields CDR1 SGHAT and CDR2 FQNNGV. The DNA of the CDR3 is TGTGCCAGCAGCTTAGGCAGAATTGGAAACACCATATATTTT. As protein: CASSLGRIGNTIYF.

The gene calls are TRBV3-1 (or the pseudogene TRBV3-2) and TRBJ2-3; 7 nucleotides agree with TRBD2. Looked up from germline, CDR1 is LGHDT and CDR2 is YNNKEL (reference sequence). With 5 bases clipped from V and 6 bases from J, the junction kept 14 bases outside the gene matches. The CDR3 totals 16 residues. The CDR3: CASSSNPGGTQDTQYF. The CDR3 DNA follows: TGTGCCAGCAGCTCTAATCCGGGGGGTACACAGGATACGCAGTATTTT.

V usage is TRBV5-4 and J usage is TRBJ2-7; TRBD1 matches 8 bases. The CDR3 spans 15 residues. CDR1 SGHNT and CDR2 YYREEE come from the germline V gene (reference sequence). Trimming took 3 bases from V and 2 from J; bases not matched to a gene: 7. The CDR3 loop reads CASSSKTGDAYEQYF. Written as DNA, the CDR3 is TGTGCCAGCAGCTCAAAGACAGGGGATGCCTACGAGCAGTACTTC.

The V call is TRBV27, the J call TRBJ1-5; 8 bases are a match to TRBD1. Trimming cost V 3 bases and J 7 bases; bases outside gene matches: 8. This CDR3 is built from 15 residues. Germline assignment: CDR1 MNHEY and CDR2 SMNVEV (reference sequence). The CDR3 sequence is CASSFGQGGGQPQHF. The CDR3 nucleotides read TGTGCCAGCAGTTTTGGACAGGGTGGAGGACAGCCCCAGCATTTT.

The rearrangement uses TRBV4-3 and TRBJ1-3, with D hard to call. This CDR3 has 18 residues. Per the germline V gene, CDR1 is LGHNA and CDR2 is YSLEER. Trimming took 2 bases from V and 0 from J, leaving 17 bases between them. The CDR3: CASSQSAGGQISGNTIYF. CDR3 in DNA: TGCGCCAGCAGCCAATCCGCGGGCGGCCAAATCTCTGGAAACACCATATATTTT.

This chain uses TRBV10-1 with TRBJ2-7; the D gene is possibly TRBD1 (5 bases). Deletions cut 10 bases from V and 3 bases from J, with 19 bases between. The CDR3 has 14 amino acids. The germline gives CDR1 WNHNN, CDR2 SYGVQD (reference sequence). DNA for the CDR3: TGCGCCACCTACTCAGGGAAGGGATACTACGAGCAGTACTTC. This gives the protein CATYSGKGYYEQYF.

The chain's CDR3 is CATSDLQFPSLLETQSTDTQYF. In nucleotides, the CDR3 is TGTGCCACCAGTGATTTGCAATTCCCCTCTCTACTAGAGACACAAAGCACAGATACGCAGTATTTT. The rearrangement uses TRBV24-1 and TRBJ2-3; tentatively, D is TRBD2 (5 bases). The CDR3 is 22 amino acids. The germline V gene has CDR1 KGHDR and CDR2 SFDVKD. Trimming cost V 0 bases and J 0 bases, with 27 bases left between them.

This chain connects TRBV18 to TRBJ1-1; D gene uncertain. CDR3 length equals 12 residues. Trimming took off 5 bases at V and 4 bases at J, with 8 bases between the two ends. Germline V gives CDR1 KGHSH, CDR2 LQKENI. The CDR3 DNA follows: TGTGCCAGCTCAAGGACGAGCACTGAAGCTTTCTTT. Its protein product is CASSRTSTEAFF.

The chain joins TRBV10-3 to TRBJ1-5; no firm D call. Germline values: CDR1 ENHRY, CDR2 SYGVKD. The CDR3 contains 13 residues. Trimming shortened V by 8 bases and J by 0 bases, and 8 bases separated the two germline ends. In DNA, the CDR3 is TGTGCCATCGCAGAGATTAGCAATCAGCCCCAGCATTTT. Translation: CAIAEISNQPQHF.

For this clone: The same CDR3 can be traced to other DNA sequences in this sample. The CDR3 sequence: CASSIRQGSYEQYF. CDR3 DNA: TGTGCCAGTAGTATCCGACAGGGCTCCTACGAGCAGTACTTC. The rearrangement links TRBV19 to TRBJ2-7, with 7 nucleotides matching TRBD1. This CDR3 is 14 amino acids long. V lost 3 bases, J lost 0 bases, and 2 bases stayed unmatched. The germline gives CDR1 LNHDA, CDR2 SQIVND (reference sequence).

This sequence joins TRBV19 and TRBJ2-1, with D possibly TRBD1 on 5 matching bases. Germline V lookup: CDR1 LNHDA, CDR2 SQIVND (reference sequence). The CDR3 is 16 residues long. Trimming cost V 2 bases and J 2 bases, with 13 bases left between them. CDR3 nucleotide sequence: TGTGCCAGTAGTATACCAGGGTTACAACCCTACAATGAGCAGTTCTTC. Protein: CASSIPGLQPYNEQFF.

V is TRBV19 and J is TRBJ1-5; 11 bases agree with TRBD1. The CDR3 runs to 16 residues. Trimming removed 6 bases from V and 5 bases from J; junction bases left unmatched: 9. Germline assignment: CDR1 LNHDA and CDR2 SQIVND (reference sequence). The CDR3 DNA follows: TGTGCCAGTAGAGACCGGGACAGGGGGTTTTATCAGCCCCAGCATTTT. Amino acid sequence: CASRDRDRGFYQPQHF.

This rearrangement joins TRBV6-5 to TRBJ1-3, with D perhaps matching TRBD1 (6 bases). The length of the CDR3 is 15 residues. Looked up from germline, CDR1 is MNHEY and CDR2 is SVGAGI. Trimming took off 5 bases at V and 0 bases at J, with 11 bases between the two ends. CDR3 DNA sequence: TGTGCCAGCAGTCCCGACAGGCACTCTGGAAACACCATATATTTT. Amino acid sequence: CASSPDRHSGNTIYF.

The CDR3 loop reads CASSGGPDFNIQYF. The CDR3 nucleotides are TGTGCCAGCAGCGGGGGACCGGACTTCAACATTCAGTACTTC. The chain carries TRBV5-4 and TRBJ2-4; the D gene could be TRBD1 or TRBD2 (5 bases each). Trimming took 4 bases from V and 7 from J, leaving 15 bases between them. Germline-derived CDR1 and CDR2 are SGHNT and YYREEE (reference sequence). This CDR3 comprises 14 residues.

The chain joins TRBV19 to TRBJ2-2; D not certain. The CDR3 totals 14 residues. Trimming cost V 0 bases and J 6 bases, with 8 bases left between them. Germline CDR1 is LNHDA and CDR2 is SQIVND (reference sequence). The CDR3 region is CASSIDLWAGELFF. In nucleotides, the CDR3 is TGTGCCAGTAGTATAGATCTGTGGGCCGGGGAGCTGTTTTTT.

The chain combines TRBV2 with TRBJ1-3; 10 nucleotides match TRBD1. V lost 5 bases to trimming and J lost 0 bases; unmatched junction nucleotides: 10. Germline loops: CDR1 SNHLY, CDR2 FYNNEI. CDR3 length equals 18 residues. The CDR3: CASSLTWTGGNSGNTIYF. CDR3 in DNA: TGTGCCAGCAGTCTAACTTGGACAGGGGGAAACTCTGGAAACACCATATATTTT.

The chain carries TRBV9 and TRBJ2-2, with 10 bases lining up with TRBD2. CDR3 length: 17 residues. Per germline, CDR1 SGDLS and CDR2 YYNGEE. With V trimmed by 0 bases and J by 6 bases, 8 bases remained unmatched. The CDR3 DNA follows: TGTGCCAGCAGCGTAGAGCTGGCTAGCGGGGGTTCCGGGGAGCTGTTTTTT. The encoded protein is CASSVELASGGSGELFF.

The chain combines TRBV2 with TRBJ1-3; no clear D. Germline CDR1 reads SNHLY; CDR2 reads FYNNEI. The length of the CDR3 is 13 residues. V was trimmed by 8 bases and J by 3 bases, leaving 11 bases between them. CDR3 sequence: CASLPSVGNTIYF. The CDR3 region has the DNA TGTGCCAGCCTCCCAAGCGTTGGAAACACCATATATTTT.

The chain is built from TRBV11-3 and TRBJ2-2; tentatively, D is TRBD1 or TRBD2 (6 bases each). CDR3 length: 14 amino acids. Germline V CDR1 and CDR2: SGHNT, YENEEA. V was pared by 5 bases and J by 4 bases, with 11 bases between. The CDR3 DNA follows: TGTGCCAGCAGCCCCGGGGGCGTCACCGGGGAGCTGTTTTTT. Amino acid sequence: CASSPGGVTGELFF.

V is TRBV7-3 and J is TRBJ2-3, with 8 bases fitting TRBD2. The CDR3 length is 15 residues. After removal of 3 bases from V and 6 bases from J, the junction contained 8 bases not matched to a gene. Looked up from germline, CDR1 is SGHTA and CDR2 is FQGTGA. CDR3 DNA: TGTGCCAGCAGCTTCGGGGGGGCCGAGGCGGATACGCAGTATTTT. Translation: CASSFGGAEADTQYF.

J is TRBJ1-5 and V is TRBV21-1; TRBD1, as called in the table, went unchecked against the DNA. TRBV21-1 corresponds to a pseudogene. This CDR3 contains 15 residues. CDR3 residues: CASSKVTRGRQPQHF. In DNA form, the CDR3 reads TGTGCCAGCAGCAAAGTGACAAGGGGTCGTCAGCCCCAGCATTTT.

The rearrangement links TRBV25-1 to TRBJ1-2, with 9 bases that match TRBD1. This CDR3 has 14 amino acids. The germline V gene encodes CDR1 MGHDK and CDR2 SYGVNS. The J segment lost 3 bases and the V segment lost 6 bases, leaving 5 bases of the junction unmatched. In DNA, the CDR3 is TGTGCCAGCAGGGGGACAGGGATCTACTATGGCTACACCTTC. Amino acid sequence: CASRGTGIYYGYTF.